This TCR beta chain was recovered during a study of cytomegalovirus exposure and HLA in healthy donors. Study summary: An early release of data contained 80 million to 85 million unique TCRs, which came from HLA-typed donors.

Turning to this clone: The antigen is unknown.

This PCR relied on a set of 60 Vbeta primers and 13 Jbeta primers. Only in-frame clones appear in the TCRdb table, and some are missing; sequencing was by immunoSEQ multiplex PCR. The repertoire includes tens of thousands of clones, roughly two thirds of them detected once, and approximately 14% sits in the top ten. Study conclusions and caveats: Previously analyzed data showed that most TCR beta V segments were productive at a frequency of about 87% or about 30%.

The sequencing sample was made of PBMCs. This TCR was recovered from a male donor in good health and CMV-seropositive.

DNA of the CDR3: TGTGCCAGCAGTTACTCGAGGGAATCCGGCTACACCTTC. Translated, it gives CASSYSRESGYTF. V usage is TRBV6-5 and J usage is TRBJ1-2; no firm D call. The CDR3 runs 13 residues. Looked up from germline, CDR1 is MNHEY and CDR2 is SVGAGI. The V gene lost 0 bases and the J gene lost 8 bases, with 10 bases spanning the gap.